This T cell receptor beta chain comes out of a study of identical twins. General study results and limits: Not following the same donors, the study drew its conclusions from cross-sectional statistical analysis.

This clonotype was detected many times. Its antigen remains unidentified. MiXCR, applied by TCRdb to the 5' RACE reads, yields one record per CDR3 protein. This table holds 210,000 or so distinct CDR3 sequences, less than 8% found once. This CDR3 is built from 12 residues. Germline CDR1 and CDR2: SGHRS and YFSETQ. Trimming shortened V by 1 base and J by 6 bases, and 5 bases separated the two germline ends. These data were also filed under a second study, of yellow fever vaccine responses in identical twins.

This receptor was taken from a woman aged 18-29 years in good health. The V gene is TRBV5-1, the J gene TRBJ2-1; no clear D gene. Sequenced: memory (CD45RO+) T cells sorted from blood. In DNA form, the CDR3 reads TGCGCCAGCAGCTTGACACGCAATGAGCAGTTCTTC. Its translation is CASSLTRNEQFF.